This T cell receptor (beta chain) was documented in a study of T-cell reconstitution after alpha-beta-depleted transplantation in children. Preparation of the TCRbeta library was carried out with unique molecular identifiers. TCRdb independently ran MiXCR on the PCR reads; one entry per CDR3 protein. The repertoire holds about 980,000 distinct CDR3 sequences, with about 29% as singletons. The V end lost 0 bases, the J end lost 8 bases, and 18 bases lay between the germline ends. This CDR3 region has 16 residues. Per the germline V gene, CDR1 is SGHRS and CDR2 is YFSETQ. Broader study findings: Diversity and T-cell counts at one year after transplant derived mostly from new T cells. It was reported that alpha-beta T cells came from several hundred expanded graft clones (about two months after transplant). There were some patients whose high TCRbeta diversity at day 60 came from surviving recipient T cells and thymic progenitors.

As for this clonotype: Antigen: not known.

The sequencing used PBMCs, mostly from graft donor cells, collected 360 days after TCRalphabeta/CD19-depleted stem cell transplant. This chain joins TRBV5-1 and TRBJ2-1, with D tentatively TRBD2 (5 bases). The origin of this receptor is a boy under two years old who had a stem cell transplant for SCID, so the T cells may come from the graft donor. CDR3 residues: CASSLGTQTPRDEQFF. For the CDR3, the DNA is TGCGCCAGCAGCTTGGGGACTCAAACCCCACGCGATGAGCAGTTCTTC. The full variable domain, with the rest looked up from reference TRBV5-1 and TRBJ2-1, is KAGVTQTPRYLIKTRGQQVTLSCSPISGHRSVSWYQQTPGQGLQFLFEYFSETQRNKGNFPGRFSGRQFSNSRSEMNVSTLELGDSALYLCASSLGTQTPRDEQFFGPGTRLTVL.